The present TCR beta chain was sequenced within a study of Graves' ophthalmopathy and Graves' hyperthyroidism. PBMCs stemmed from around 10 ml of fresh peripheral blood. In its sample, this clonotype was seen many times. RNA transcripts were the source from which TCR beta CDR3 regions were amplified. HTBI primers were employed in first-round RT-PCR, then a second-round multiplex PCR followed. TCRdb re-called the multiplex PCR reads through MiXCR, storing one row per CDR3 protein. The sample gives 300,000 to 350,000 distinct CDR3 sequences, 17% of which show up once; 9% to 15% is in the top ten. Sequencing was done on a sample of peripheral blood. The sequence derives from an adult man with Graves' ophthalmopathy.

The CDR3 region is CASSSAITSNQPQHF. The CDR3 nucleotides read TGTGCCAGCAGTTCCGCGATAACTAGCAATCAGCCCCAGCATTTT. The chain combines TRBV12-3 or TRBV12-4 with TRBJ1-5; D uncertain. This CDR3 has 15 residues. V gave up 4 bases and J gave up 0 bases, with 10 bases separating them.